This TCR beta chain derives from a study of blood T cell repertoires in COVID-19. About the study: From T cells, B-cell-depleted T cells, or PBMCs came the material, which was cDNA or gDNA.

Researchers sorted participants into cohorts using their self-reported clinical history. Methods used by the authors: Amplified reference gene primers provided the basis for estimating nucleated cell counts. Assay: immunoSEQ multiplex PCR; the TCRdb copy retains only in-frame clones and omits some. The V and J calls and clone size were taken over from that table, and D and trimming were inferred from the DNA. The sample records hundreds of thousands of clones, around 88% being singletons. CDR1 and CDR2 (germline): GTSNPN, SVGIG (reference sequence). V was pared by 2 bases and J by 1 base, with 9 bases between. The CDR3 totals 13 residues.

The V and J genes are TRBV30 and TRBJ2-7, with a tentative D call TRBD1 (5 bases). The origin of this receptor is a woman aged 40 to 50 with acute COVID-19. Sequencing was done on a sample of PBMCs or T cells enriched from blood (not recorded which). CDR3 DNA sequence: TGTGCCTGGAGTCAGGGTGCTTCCTACGAGCAGTACTTC. Its protein is CAWSQGASYEQYF.